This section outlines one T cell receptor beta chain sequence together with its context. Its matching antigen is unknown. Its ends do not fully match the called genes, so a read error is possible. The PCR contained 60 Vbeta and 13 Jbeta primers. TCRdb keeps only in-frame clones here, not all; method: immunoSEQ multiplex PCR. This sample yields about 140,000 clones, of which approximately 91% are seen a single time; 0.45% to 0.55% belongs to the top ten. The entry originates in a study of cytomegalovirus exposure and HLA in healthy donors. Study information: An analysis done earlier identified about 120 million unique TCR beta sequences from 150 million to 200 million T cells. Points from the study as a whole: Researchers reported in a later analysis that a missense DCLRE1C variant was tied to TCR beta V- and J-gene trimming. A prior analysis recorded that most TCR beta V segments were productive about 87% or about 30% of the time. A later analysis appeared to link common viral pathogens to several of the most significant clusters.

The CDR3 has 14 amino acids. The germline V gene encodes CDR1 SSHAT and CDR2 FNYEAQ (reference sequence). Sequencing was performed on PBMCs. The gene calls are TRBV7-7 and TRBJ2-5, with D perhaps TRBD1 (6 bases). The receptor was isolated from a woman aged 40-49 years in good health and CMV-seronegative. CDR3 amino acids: CASSSDRIGETQYF. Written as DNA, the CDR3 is TGTGCTAGCAGTTCTGACAGGATCGGAGAGACCCAGTACTTC.